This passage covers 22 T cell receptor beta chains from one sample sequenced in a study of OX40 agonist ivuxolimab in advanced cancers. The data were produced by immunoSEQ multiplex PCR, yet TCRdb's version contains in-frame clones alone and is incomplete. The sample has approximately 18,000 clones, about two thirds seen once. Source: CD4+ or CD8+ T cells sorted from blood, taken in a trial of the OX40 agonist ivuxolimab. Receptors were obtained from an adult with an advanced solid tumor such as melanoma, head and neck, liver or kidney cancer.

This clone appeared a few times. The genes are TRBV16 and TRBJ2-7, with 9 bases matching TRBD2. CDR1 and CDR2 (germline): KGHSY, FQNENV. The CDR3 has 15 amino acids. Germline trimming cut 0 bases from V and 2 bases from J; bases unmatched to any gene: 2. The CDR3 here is CASSQSPSGAYEQYF. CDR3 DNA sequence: TGTGCCAGCAGCCAATCGCCTAGCGGGGCCTACGAGCAGTACTTC.

CDR3 DNA: TGTGCCAGCAGCACGCAGGGGCTTGGTAATTCACCCCTCCACTTT. This codes for CASSTQGLGNSPLHF. The genes are TRBV5-4 and TRBJ1-6, with TRBD1 as a possible D gene (6 bases). The CDR3 contains 15 residues. The V end lost 4 bases, the J end lost 6 bases, and 14 bases lay between the germline ends. Germline assignment: CDR1 SGHNT and CDR2 YYREEE (reference sequence).

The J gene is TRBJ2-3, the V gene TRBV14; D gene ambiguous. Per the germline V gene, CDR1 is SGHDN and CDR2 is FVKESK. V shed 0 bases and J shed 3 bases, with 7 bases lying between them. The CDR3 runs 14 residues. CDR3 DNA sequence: TGTGCCAGCAGCCAAGATGGAAGGACAGATACGCAGTATTTT. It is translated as CASSQDGRTDTQYF. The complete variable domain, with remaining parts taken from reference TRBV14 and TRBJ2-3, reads EAGVTQFPSHSVIEKGQTVTLRCDPISGHDNLYWYRRVMGKEIKFLLHFVKESKQDESGMPNNRFLAERTGGTYSTLKVQPAELEDSGVYFCASSQDGRTDTQYFGPGTRLTVL.

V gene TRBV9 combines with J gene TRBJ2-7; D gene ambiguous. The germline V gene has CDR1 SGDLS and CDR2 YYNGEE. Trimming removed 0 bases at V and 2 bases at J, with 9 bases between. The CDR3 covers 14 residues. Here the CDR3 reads CASSVGTTTYEQYF. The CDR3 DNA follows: TGTGCCAGCAGCGTAGGGACGACAACCTACGAGCAGTACTTC.

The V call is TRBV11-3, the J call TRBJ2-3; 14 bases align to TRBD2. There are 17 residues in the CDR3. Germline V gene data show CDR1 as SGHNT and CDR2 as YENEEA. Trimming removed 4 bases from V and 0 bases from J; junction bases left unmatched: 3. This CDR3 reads CASSSGLAGGSTDTQYF. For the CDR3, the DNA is TGTGCCAGCAGCTCCGGACTAGCGGGAGGTAGCACAGATACGCAGTATTTT.

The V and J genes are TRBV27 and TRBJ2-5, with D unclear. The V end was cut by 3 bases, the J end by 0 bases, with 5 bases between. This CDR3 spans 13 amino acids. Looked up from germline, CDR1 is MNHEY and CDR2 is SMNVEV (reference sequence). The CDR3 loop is CASSLMHQETQYF. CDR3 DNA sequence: TGTGCCAGCAGTTTGATGCACCAAGAGACCCAGTACTTC.

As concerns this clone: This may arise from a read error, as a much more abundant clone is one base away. In DNA, the CDR3 is TGTGCCATCAGTGAGTACACAGGGGTCGCCTACGAGCAGTACTTC. Protein sequence: CAISEYTGVAYEQYF. The chain has TRBV10-3 and TRBJ2-7; 7 bases map to TRBD1. Germline V gene sequence: CDR1 ENHRY, CDR2 SYGVKD. Germline trimming cut 1 base from V and 2 bases from J; bases unmatched to any gene: 5. The CDR3 runs 15 residues.

This chain's CDR3 is CASSLVQGAGELFF. The DNA for the CDR3 is TGTGCCAGCAGCTTAGTACAGGGGGCCGGGGAGCTGTTTTTT. The chain carries TRBV11-2 and TRBJ2-2; 8 bases are shared with TRBD1. The germline V gene has CDR1 SGHAT and CDR2 FQNNGV. The V gene end was trimmed by 1 base and the J gene end by 6 bases; junction bases not matched to a gene: 1. The CDR3 covers 14 residues. The variable domain in full, completed from reference TRBV11-2 and TRBJ2-2, reads EAGVAQSPRYKIIEKRQSVAFWCNPISGHATLYWYQQILGQGPKLLIQFQNNGVVDDSQLPKDRFSAERLKGVDSTLKIQPAKLEDSAVYLCASSLVQGAGELFFGEGSRLTVL.

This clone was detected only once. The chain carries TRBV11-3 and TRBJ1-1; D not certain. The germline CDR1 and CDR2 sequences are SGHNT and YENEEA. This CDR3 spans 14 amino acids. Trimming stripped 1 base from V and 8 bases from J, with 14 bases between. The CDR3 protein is CASSLAGSQGEAFF. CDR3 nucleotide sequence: TGTGCCAGCAGCTTAGCGGGGTCCCAAGGAGAAGCTTTCTTT.

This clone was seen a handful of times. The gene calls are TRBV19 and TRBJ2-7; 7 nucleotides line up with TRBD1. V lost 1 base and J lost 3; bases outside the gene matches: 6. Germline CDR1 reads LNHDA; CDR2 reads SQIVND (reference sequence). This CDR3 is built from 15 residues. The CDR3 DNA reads TGTGCCAGTAGTATAGTCGGGGACAGCATCTACGAGCAGTACTTC. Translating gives CASSIVGDSIYEQYF.

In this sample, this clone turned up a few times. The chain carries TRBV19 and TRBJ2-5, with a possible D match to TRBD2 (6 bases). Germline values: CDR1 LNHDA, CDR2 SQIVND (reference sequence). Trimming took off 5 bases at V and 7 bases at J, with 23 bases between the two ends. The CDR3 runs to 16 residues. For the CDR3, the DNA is TGTGCCAGTAGTCTCGAAGTGGGACTTACTGGGGGGACCCAGTACTTC. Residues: CASSLEVGLTGGTQYF.

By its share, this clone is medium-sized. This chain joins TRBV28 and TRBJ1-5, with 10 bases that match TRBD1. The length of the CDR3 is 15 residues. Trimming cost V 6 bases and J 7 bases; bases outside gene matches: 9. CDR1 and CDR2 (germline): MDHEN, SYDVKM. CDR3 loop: CASSSRDRGGQPQHF. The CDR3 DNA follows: TGTGCCAGCAGCTCCAGGGACAGGGGAGGGCAGCCCCAGCATTTT.

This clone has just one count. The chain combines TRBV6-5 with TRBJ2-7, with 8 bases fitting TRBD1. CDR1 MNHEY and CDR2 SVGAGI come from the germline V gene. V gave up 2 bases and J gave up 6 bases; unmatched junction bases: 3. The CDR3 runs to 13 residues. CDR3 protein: CASSYQGAGEQYF. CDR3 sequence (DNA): TGTGCCAGCAGTTACCAGGGGGCAGGCGAGCAGTACTTC.

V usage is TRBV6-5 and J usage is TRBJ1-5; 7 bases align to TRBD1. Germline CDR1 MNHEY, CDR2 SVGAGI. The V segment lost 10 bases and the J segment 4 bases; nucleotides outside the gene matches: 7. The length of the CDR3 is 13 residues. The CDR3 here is CATRDSRNQPQHF. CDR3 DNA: TGTGCCACGAGGGACAGCCGTAATCAGCCCCAGCATTTT.

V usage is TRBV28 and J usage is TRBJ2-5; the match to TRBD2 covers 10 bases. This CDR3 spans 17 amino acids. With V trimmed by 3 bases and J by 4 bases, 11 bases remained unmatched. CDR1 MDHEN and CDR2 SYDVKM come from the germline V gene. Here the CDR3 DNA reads TGTGCCAGCAGTTTTTCAGGACTAGCGGTAGAGGGAGAGACCCAGTACTTC. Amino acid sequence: CASSFSGLAVEGETQYF.

CDR3 sequence: CASSFSNNQPQHF. CDR3 nucleotide sequence: TGTGCCAGCAGTTTCTCAAACAATCAGCCCCAGCATTTT. The rearrangement joins TRBV27 to TRBJ1-5; D unresolved. Germline CDR1 MNHEY, CDR2 SMNVEV (reference sequence). This CDR3 contains 13 residues. The ends were cut back, 3 bases at V and 3 bases at J, with 6 bases in the middle.

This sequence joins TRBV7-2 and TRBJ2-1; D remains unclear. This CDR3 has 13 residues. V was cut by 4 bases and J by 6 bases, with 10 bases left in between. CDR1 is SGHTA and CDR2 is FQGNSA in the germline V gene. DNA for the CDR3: TGTGCCAGCAGCTCCTCCCCATCCAATGAGCAGTTCTTC. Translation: CASSSSPSNEQFF.

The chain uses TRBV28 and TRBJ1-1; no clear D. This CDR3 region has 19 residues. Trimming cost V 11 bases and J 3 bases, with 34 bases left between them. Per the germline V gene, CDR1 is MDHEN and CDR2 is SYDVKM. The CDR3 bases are TGTGCCGCCTCCACAAACTACGGGCGGACCGTTCGCGGGGACACTGAAGCTTTCTTT. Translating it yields CAASTNYGRTVRGDTEAFF.

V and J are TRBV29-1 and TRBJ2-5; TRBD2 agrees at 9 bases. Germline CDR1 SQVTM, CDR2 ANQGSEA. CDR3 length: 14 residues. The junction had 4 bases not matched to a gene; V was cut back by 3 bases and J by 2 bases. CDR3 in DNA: TGCAGCGTTGAGTTAGCGGGAGCTCAAGAGACCCAGTACTTC. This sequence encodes CSVELAGAQETQYF.

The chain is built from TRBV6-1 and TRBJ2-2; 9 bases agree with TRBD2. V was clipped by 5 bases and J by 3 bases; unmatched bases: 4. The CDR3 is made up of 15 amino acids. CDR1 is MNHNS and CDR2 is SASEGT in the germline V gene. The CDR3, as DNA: TGTGCCAGCAGTTCTAGCGGGGCCGACACCGGGGAGCTGTTTTTT. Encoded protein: CASSSSGADTGELFF.

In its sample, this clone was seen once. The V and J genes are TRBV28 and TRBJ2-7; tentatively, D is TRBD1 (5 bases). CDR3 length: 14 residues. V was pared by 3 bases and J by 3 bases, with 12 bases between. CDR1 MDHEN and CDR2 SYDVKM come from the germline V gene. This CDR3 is CASSFGRAIYEQYF. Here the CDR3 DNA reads TGTGCCAGCAGTTTTGGCAGGGCTATCTACGAGCAGTACTTC.

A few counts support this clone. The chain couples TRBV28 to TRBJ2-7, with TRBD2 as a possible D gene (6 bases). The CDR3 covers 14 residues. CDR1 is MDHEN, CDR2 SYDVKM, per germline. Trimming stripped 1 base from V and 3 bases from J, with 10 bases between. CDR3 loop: CASSLFGGFYEQYF. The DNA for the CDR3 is TGTGCCAGCAGTTTATTCGGGGGATTCTACGAGCAGTACTTC.